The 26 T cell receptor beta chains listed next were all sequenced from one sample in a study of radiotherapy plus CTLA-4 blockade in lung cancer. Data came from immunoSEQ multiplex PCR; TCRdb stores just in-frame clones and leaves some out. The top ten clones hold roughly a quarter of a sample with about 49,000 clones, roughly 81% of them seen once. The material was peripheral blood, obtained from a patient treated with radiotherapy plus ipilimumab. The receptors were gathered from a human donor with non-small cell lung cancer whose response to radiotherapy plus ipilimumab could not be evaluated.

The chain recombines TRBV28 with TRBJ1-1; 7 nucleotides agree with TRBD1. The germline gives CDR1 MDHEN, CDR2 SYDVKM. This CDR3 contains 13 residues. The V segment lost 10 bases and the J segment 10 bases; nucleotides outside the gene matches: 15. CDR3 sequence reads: CATNTGTAVAAFF. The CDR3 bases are TGTGCCACTAATACCGGGACAGCGGTTGCAGCTTTCTTT.

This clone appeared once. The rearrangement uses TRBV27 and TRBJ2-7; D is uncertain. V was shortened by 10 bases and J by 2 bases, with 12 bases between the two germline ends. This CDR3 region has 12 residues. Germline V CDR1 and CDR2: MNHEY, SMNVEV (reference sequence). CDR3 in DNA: TGTGCCACCTTCTCTCTTCCCTACGAGCAGTACTTC. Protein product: CATFSLPYEQYF.

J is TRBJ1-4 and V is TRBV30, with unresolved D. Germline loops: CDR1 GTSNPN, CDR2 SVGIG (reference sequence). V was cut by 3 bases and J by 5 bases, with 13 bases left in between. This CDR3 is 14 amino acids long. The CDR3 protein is CAWSFSSLNEKLFF. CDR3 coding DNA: TGTGCCTGGAGCTTTTCGTCCCTAAATGAAAAACTGTTTTTT.

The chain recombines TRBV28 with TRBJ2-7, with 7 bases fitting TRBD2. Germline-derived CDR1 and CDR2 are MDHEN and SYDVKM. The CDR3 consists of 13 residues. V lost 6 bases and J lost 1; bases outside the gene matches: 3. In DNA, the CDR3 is TGTGCCAGCAGCCCGGGGGGATCCTACGAGCAGTACTTC. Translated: CASSPGGSYEQYF.

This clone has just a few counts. In DNA form, the CDR3 reads TGTGCCAGCAGCTTCCGGGGAGTCGGTGAGCAGTTCTTC. This encodes CASSFRGVGEQFF. The rearrangement joins TRBV11-2 to TRBJ2-1, with TRBD2 as a possible D gene (5 bases). The CDR3 runs 13 residues. Trimming removed 3 bases at V and 9 bases at J, with 12 bases between. The germline V gene has CDR1 SGHAT and CDR2 FQNNGV.

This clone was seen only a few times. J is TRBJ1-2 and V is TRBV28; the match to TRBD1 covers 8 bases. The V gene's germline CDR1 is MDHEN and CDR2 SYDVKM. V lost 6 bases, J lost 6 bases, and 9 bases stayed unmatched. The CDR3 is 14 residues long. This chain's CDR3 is CASRLPDRDHGYTF. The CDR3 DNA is TGTGCCAGCAGATTACCGGACAGGGATCATGGCTACACCTTC.

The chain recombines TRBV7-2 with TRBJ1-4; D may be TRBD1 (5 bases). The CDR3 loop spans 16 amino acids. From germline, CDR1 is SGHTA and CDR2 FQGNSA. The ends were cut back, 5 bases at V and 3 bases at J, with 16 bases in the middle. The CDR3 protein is CASSPGAQGPNEKLFF. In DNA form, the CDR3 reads TGTGCCAGCAGCCCCGGAGCCCAGGGCCCTAATGAAAAACTGTTTTTT.

CDR3 sequence (DNA): TGCAGCGATGGGACTCCGGTCGCTGAAGCTTTCTTT. Translating gives CSDGTPVAEAFF. The J gene is TRBJ1-1, the V gene TRBV29-1; a weak D match, TRBD1 (5 bases). The CDR3 length is 12 residues. V was trimmed by 7 bases and J by 6 bases, leaving 15 bases between them. Germline V gene sequence: CDR1 SQVTM, CDR2 ANQGSEA. Variable domain in full (rest from reference TRBV29-1 and TRBJ1-1): SAVISQKPSRDICQRGTSLTIQCQVDSQVTMMFWYRQQPGQSLTLIATANQGSEATYESGFVIDKFPISRPNLTFSTLTVSNMSPEDSSIYLCSDGTPVAEAFFGQGTRLTVV.

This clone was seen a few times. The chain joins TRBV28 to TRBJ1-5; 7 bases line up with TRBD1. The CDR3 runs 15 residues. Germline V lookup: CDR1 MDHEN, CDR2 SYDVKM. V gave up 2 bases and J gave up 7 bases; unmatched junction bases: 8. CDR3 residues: CASSLHSGGGQPQHF. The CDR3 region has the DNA TGTGCCAGCAGTTTACACTCAGGGGGTGGCCAGCCCCAGCATTTT.

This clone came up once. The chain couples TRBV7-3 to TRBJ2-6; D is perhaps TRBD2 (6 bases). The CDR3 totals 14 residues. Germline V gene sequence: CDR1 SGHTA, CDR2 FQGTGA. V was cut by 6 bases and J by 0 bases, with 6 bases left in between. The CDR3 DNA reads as TGTGCCAGCAGGGAGGGCTCTGGGGCCAACGTCCTGACTTTC. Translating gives CASREGSGANVLTF.

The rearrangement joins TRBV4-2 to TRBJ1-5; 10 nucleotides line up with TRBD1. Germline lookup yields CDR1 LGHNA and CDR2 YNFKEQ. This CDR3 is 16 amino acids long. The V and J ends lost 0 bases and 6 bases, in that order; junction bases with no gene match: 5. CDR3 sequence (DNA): TGTGCCAGCAGCCAAGATCGGGACAGGGGTATTCAGCCCCAGCATTTT. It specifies CASSQDRDRGIQPQHF.

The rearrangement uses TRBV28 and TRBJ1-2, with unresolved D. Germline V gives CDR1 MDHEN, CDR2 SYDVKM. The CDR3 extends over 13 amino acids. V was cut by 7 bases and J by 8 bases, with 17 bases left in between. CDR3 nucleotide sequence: TGTGCCAGCATTCGAGAGTGGGGAGGGGGCTACACCTTC. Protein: CASIREWGGGYTF.

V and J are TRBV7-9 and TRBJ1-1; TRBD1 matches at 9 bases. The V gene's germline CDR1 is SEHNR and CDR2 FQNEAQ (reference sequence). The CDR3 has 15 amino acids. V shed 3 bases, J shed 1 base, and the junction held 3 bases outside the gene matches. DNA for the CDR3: TGTGCCAGCAGCTTCTCGGGACAGGGGAACACTGAAGCTTTCTTT. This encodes CASSFSGQGNTEAFF.

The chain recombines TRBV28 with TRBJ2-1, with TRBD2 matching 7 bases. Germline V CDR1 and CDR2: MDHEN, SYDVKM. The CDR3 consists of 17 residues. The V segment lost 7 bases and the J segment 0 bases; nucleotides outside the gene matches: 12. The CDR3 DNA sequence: TGTGCCAGCACCCACCCTCTTGGCGGGAGCTCCTACAATGAGCAGTTCTTC. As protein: CASTHPLGGSSYNEQFF.

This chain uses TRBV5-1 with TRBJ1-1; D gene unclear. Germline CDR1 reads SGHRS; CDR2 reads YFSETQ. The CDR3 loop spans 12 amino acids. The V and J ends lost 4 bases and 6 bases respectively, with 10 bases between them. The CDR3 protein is CASSGRSSEAFF. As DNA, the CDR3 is TGCGCCAGCAGCGGTAGATCGTCTGAAGCTTTCTTT.

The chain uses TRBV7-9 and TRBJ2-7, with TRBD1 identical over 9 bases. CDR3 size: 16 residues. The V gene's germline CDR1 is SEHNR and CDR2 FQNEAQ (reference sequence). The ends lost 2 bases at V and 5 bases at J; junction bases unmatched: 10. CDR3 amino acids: CASSLRWGTGPHEQYF. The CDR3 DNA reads TGTGCCAGCAGCTTAAGGTGGGGGACAGGGCCCCACGAGCAGTACTTC. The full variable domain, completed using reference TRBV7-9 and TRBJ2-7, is DTGVSQNPRHKITKRGQNVTFRCDPISEHNRLYWYRQTLGQGPEFLTYFQNEAQLEKSRLLSDRFSAERPKGSFSTLEIQRTEQGDSAMYLCASSLRWGTGPHEQYFGPGTRLTVT.

This CDR3 reads CASRNREGITDTQYF. The CDR3 DNA reads as TGTGCCAGCCGAAACAGGGAGGGAATCACAGATACGCAGTATTTT. V usage is TRBV7-8 and J usage is TRBJ2-3; D is perhaps TRBD2 (7 bases). The length of the CDR3 is 15 residues. Germline CDR1 is SGHVS and CDR2 is FQNEAQ. V gave up 8 bases and J gave up 2 bases, with 17 bases separating them.

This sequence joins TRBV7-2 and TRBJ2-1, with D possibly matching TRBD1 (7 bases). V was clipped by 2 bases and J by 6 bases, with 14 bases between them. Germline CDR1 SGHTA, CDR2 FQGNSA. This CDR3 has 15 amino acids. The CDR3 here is CASSLYPGGGNEQFF. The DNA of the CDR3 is TGTGCCAGCAGCTTATATCCAGGGGGAGGCAATGAGCAGTTCTTC.

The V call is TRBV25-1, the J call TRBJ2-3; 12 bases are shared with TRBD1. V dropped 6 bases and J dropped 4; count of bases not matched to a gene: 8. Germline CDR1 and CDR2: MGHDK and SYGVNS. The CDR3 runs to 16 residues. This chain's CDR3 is CASSSRGQGASDTQYF. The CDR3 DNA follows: TGTGCCAGCAGCTCCCGGGGACAGGGGGCGTCAGATACGCAGTATTTT.

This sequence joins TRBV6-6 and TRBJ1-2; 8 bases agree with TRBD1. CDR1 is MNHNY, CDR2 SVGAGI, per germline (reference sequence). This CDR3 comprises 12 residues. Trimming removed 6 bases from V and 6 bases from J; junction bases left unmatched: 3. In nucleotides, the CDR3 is TGTGCCAGCAGATCAGGGGGCGATGGCTACACCTTC. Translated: CASRSGGDGYTF.

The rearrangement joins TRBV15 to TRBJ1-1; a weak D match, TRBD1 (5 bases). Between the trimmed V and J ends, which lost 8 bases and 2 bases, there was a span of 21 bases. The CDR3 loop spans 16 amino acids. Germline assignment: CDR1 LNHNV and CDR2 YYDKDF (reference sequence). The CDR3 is CATAGESGGRNTEAFF. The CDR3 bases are TGTGCCACCGCGGGGGAGTCGGGGGGAAGAAACACTGAAGCTTTCTTT.

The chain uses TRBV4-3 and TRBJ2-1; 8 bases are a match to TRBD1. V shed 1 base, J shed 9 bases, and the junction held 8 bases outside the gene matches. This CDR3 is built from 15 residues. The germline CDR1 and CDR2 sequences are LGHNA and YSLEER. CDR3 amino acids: CASSQGVPGGFEQFF. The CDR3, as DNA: TGCGCCAGCAGCCAAGGGGTCCCAGGGGGCTTTGAGCAGTTCTTC.

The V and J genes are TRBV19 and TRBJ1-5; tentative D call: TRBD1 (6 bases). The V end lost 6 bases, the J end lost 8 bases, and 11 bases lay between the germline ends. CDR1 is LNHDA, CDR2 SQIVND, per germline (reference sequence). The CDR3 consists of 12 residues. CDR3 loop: CASSRGDEPQHF. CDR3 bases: TGTGCCAGTAGCAGGGGAGACGAGCCCCAGCATTTT.

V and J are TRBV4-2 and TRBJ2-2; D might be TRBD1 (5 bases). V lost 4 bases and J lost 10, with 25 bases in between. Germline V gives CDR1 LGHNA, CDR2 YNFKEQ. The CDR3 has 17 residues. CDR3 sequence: CASSPQGPGGAPSELFF. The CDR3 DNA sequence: TGTGCCAGCAGCCCTCAGGGCCCGGGCGGAGCCCCTTCGGAGCTGTTTTTT.

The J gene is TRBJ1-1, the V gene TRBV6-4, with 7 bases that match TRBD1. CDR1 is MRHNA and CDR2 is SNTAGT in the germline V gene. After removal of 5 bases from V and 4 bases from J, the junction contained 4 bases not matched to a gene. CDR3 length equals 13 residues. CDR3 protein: CASSRQGGTEAFF. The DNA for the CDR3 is TGTGCCAGCAGTAGACAGGGAGGCACTGAAGCTTTCTTT.

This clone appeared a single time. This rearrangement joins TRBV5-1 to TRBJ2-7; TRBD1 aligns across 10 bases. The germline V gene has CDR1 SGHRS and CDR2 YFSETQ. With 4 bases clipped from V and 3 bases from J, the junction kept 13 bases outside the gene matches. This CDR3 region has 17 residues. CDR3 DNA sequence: TGCGCCAGCAGCGTAGGACTGGACCGGGACAGGGGCTACGAGCAGTACTTC. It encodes CASSVGLDRDRGYEQYF.